A single sample gave rise to the 30 T cell receptor beta chains below, sequenced in a study of T cells after yellow fever vaccination. One entry per CDR3 protein results from TCRdb running MiXCR on the 5' RACE reads. The table lists about 400,000 distinct CDR3 sequences, 6.2% of them singletons. This sample comprised PBMCs, obtained 5 days after the yellow fever booster vaccination. These receptors were collected from a man between 25 and 39 years old who received the YFV17D yellow fever vaccine.

The rearrangement uses TRBV27 and TRBJ1-5; D is perhaps TRBD1 (6 bases). V lost 5 bases and J lost 3, with 14 bases in between. CDR3 length equals 15 residues. Germline CDR1 is MNHEY and CDR2 is SMNVEV (reference sequence). This chain's CDR3 is CASSQGFPPNQPQHF. CDR3 DNA sequence: TGTGCCAGCAGTCAGGGGTTTCCCCCCAATCAGCCCCAGCATTTT.

This clonotype was seen repeatedly, ten times or more. The V call is TRBV7-6, the J call TRBJ2-3, with D unresolved. CDR3 length equals 12 residues. With 5 bases removed from V and 5 bases from J, the gap between germline ends came to 8 bases. Germline CDR1 and CDR2: SGHVS and FNYEAQ. CDR3 sequence: CASSPRLDTQYF. The DNA of the CDR3 is TGTGCCAGCAGCCCGAGACTAGATACGCAGTATTTT.

In its sample, this clonotype was seen a few times. This chain links TRBV9 with TRBJ2-7, with a tentative D call TRBD2 (5 bases). From germline, CDR1 is SGDLS and CDR2 YYNGEE. The V end lost 0 bases, the J end lost 1 base, and 14 bases lay between the germline ends. This CDR3 is 16 amino acids long. The CDR3 is CASSVGAGLGSYEQYF. The DNA for the CDR3 is TGTGCCAGCAGCGTAGGTGCTGGACTGGGTTCCTACGAGCAGTACTTC. Looking up the rest from reference TRBV9 and TRBJ2-7 gives the full variable domain: DSGVTQTPKHLITATGQRVTLRCSPRSGDLSVYWYQQSLDQGLQFLIQYYNGEERAKGNILERFSAQQFPDLHSELNLSSLELGDSALYFCASSVGAGLGSYEQYFGPGTRLTVT.

This clonotype was detected ten times or more. The rearrangement links TRBV7-6 to TRBJ2-7, with TRBD2 matching over 7 bases. The V segment lost 0 bases and the J segment 2 bases; nucleotides outside the gene matches: 10. Germline V gene data show CDR1 as SGHVS and CDR2 as FNYEAQ. The CDR3 is 17 amino acids. The CDR3 reads CASSLAATSGVTYEQYF. For the CDR3, the DNA is TGTGCCAGCAGCTTAGCAGCAACCAGCGGGGTTACCTACGAGCAGTACTTC.

The chain carries TRBV28 and TRBJ2-1; D assignment may be TRBD1 or TRBD2 (5 bases each). CDR3 length: 13 residues. Germline V gives CDR1 MDHEN, CDR2 SYDVKM. The V end lost 6 bases, the J end lost 5 bases, and 11 bases lay between the germline ends. CDR3 in DNA: TGTGCCAGCAGGCCGGGACGAAACAATGAGCAGTTCTTC. Amino acids: CASRPGRNNEQFF.

This clonotype was detected ten times or more. The gene calls are TRBV29-1 and TRBJ2-1; 9 positions match TRBD2. The CDR3 runs 16 residues. J gave up 0 bases and V 8 bases, and 11 bases lay outside the gene matches. CDR1 SQVTM and CDR2 ANQGSEA come from the germline V gene. Written as DNA, the CDR3 is TGCAGCCTTTCCGGGACTAGCCCGAGCTCCTACAATGAGCAGTTCTTC. Encoded protein: CSLSGTSPSSYNEQFF.

Many counts were recorded for this clonotype. This chain connects TRBV24-1 to TRBJ2-1; 9 bases are a match to TRBD2. Germline CDR1 KGHDR, CDR2 SFDVKD. This CDR3 has 16 amino acids. With V trimmed by 2 bases and J by 8 bases, 9 bases remained unmatched. This CDR3 is CATSDSGLAGRHEQFF. CDR3 nucleotide sequence: TGTGCCACCAGTGATTCGGGTCTAGCGGGAAGACATGAGCAGTTCTTC.

This clonotype showed up just a few times. This chain joins TRBV12-3 or TRBV12-4 and TRBJ1-3, with no clear D. The CDR3 contains 12 residues. V lost 3 bases, J lost 6 bases, and 6 bases lay in between. CDR3 in amino acids: CASSFSENTIYF. The DNA for the CDR3 is TGTGCCAGCAGTTTTTCCGAAAACACCATATATTTT.

Many counts were recorded for this clonotype. The chain employs TRBV7-2 and TRBJ2-7; D might be TRBD2 (5 bases). V was shortened by 2 bases and J by 1 base, with 6 bases between the two germline ends. The CDR3 loop spans 13 amino acids. CDR1 is SGHTA, CDR2 FQGNSA, per germline. Here the CDR3 reads CASSLPGSYEQYF. The CDR3 coding sequence is TGTGCCAGCAGCTTACCGGGGTCCTACGAGCAGTACTTC.

This clonotype was detected ten times or more. The chain employs TRBV11-2 and TRBJ2-1, with D uncertain. V was pared by 1 base and J by 10 bases, with 8 bases between. CDR3 length: 12 amino acids. CDR1 and CDR2 from the germline V gene are SGHAT and FQNNGV. DNA for the CDR3: TGTGCCAGCAGCTTAGGGACGCGGGAGCAGTTCTTC. Translation gives CASSLGTREQFF. Full variable domain (missing parts from reference TRBV11-2 and TRBJ2-1): EAGVAQSPRYKIIEKRQSVAFWCNPISGHATLYWYQQILGQGPKLLIQFQNNGVVDDSQLPKDRFSAERLKGVDSTLKIQPAKLEDSAVYLCASSLGTREQFFGPGTRLTVL.

V and J are TRBV4-2 and TRBJ2-7, with 9 bases matching TRBD2. This CDR3 is 15 amino acids long. J was trimmed by 6 bases and V by 0 bases; bases with no gene match: 6. Germline V CDR1 and CDR2: LGHNA, YNFKEQ. DNA for the CDR3: TGTGCCAGCAGCCAAGAACTGGCGGGGGGGGGCGAGCAGTACTTC. Its protein product is CASSQELAGGGEQYF.

This clonotype appeared a few times. This chain connects TRBV20-1 to TRBJ2-1, with 15 positions matching TRBD2. This CDR3 has 16 residues. V was pared by 1 base and J by 7 bases, with 5 bases of the junction left unmatched. The germline CDR1 and CDR2 sequences are DFQATT and SNEGSKA (reference sequence). In DNA form, the CDR3 reads TGCAGTGCTAGAGGGACTAGCGGGAGGGCCGGTAATGAGCAGTTCTTC. Translation gives CSARGTSGRAGNEQFF.

This clonotype was seen repeatedly, ten times or more. This chain links TRBV3-1 with TRBJ2-7; 11 bases match TRBD1. V lost 5 bases, J lost 5 bases, and 2 bases stayed unmatched. Per the germline V gene, CDR1 is LGHDT and CDR2 is YNNKEL (reference sequence). The CDR3 consists of 13 residues. As DNA, the CDR3 is TGTGCCAGCAGCTGGACAGGGGGCCACGAGCAGTACTTC. Protein sequence: CASSWTGGHEQYF.

This clonotype was picked up many times. The chain uses TRBV29-1 and TRBJ2-5; 8 nucleotides line up with TRBD2. The germline gives CDR1 SQVTM, CDR2 ANQGSEA. The CDR3 sequence is 15 residues long. After removal of 7 bases from V and 6 bases from J, the junction contained 16 bases not matched to a gene. This chain's CDR3 is CSATHRGGGSKTQYF. CDR3 nucleotides: TGCAGCGCTACCCATCGGGGGGGTGGTAGCAAGACCCAGTACTTC.

A few counts support this clonotype. V usage is TRBV11-2 and J usage is TRBJ1-6, with 7 bases that match TRBD1. With V trimmed by 5 bases and J by 5 bases, 6 bases remained unmatched. Germline V gene lookup returns CDR1 SGHAT and CDR2 FQNNGV. The CDR3 is 15 amino acids. CDR3 region: CASSHQGQNNSPLHF. CDR3 nucleotides: TGTGCCAGCAGCCACCAGGGACAGAATAATTCACCCCTCCACTTT. The full variable domain, rest sourced from reference TRBV11-2 and TRBJ1-6, is EAGVAQSPRYKIIEKRQSVAFWCNPISGHATLYWYQQILGQGPKLLIQFQNNGVVDDSQLPKDRFSAERLKGVDSTLKIQPAKLEDSAVYLCASSHQGQNNSPLHFGNGTRLTVT.

The rearrangement links TRBV7-2 to TRBJ2-3; D unclear. Germline-derived CDR1 and CDR2 are SGHTA and FQGNSA. V gave up 0 bases and J gave up 0 bases, with 10 bases separating them. The CDR3 has 16 amino acids. CDR3 sequence: CASSLALGLSTDTQYF. CDR3 DNA sequence: TGTGCCAGCAGCTTAGCGCTGGGCCTGAGCACAGATACGCAGTATTTT.

This clonotype has ten or more counts. V and J are TRBV20-1 and TRBJ2-7, with 11 bases identical to TRBD1. With 3 bases clipped from V and 2 bases from J, the junction kept 18 bases outside the gene matches. This CDR3 region has 19 residues. Looked up from germline, CDR1 is DFQATT and CDR2 is SNEGSKA (reference sequence). CDR3 amino acids: CSARKSPSPGQGVTYEQYF. The CDR3 DNA is TGCAGTGCTAGGAAATCCCCCTCCCCGGGACAGGGGGTAACCTACGAGCAGTACTTC.

The table lists this clonotype with many counts. The CDR3 loop reads CATSDPTSGSYNEQFF. The CDR3 region has the DNA TGTGCCACCAGTGATCCCACTAGCGGGAGCTACAATGAGCAGTTCTTC. The chain couples TRBV24-1 to TRBJ2-1; 11 positions agree with TRBD2. This CDR3 contains 16 residues. The germline V gene has CDR1 KGHDR and CDR2 SFDVKD. V lost 3 bases, J lost 3 bases, and 3 bases stayed unmatched.

Points on this clonotype: This may stem from a read error, because a much larger clone lies one nucleotide away. The chain carries TRBV12-3 or TRBV12-4 and TRBJ2-3; D is uncertain. Trimming left V 1 base short and J 14 bases short, with 13 bases between. The CDR3 consists of 12 residues. CDR3: CASSLDTKGRYF. In nucleotides, the CDR3 is TGTGCCAGCAGTTTAGATACGAAGGGCAGGTATTTT.

This chain joins TRBV9 and TRBJ2-5, with D unresolved. This CDR3 has 13 amino acids. CDR1 is SGDLS, CDR2 YYNGEE, per germline. Trimming stripped 0 bases from V and 4 bases from J, with 7 bases between. The CDR3 nucleotides are TGTGCCAGCAGCGTAGCCTTAGGAGAGACCCAGTACTTC. Translation: CASSVALGETQYF. Filled out from reference TRBV9 and TRBJ2-5, the complete variable domain reads DSGVTQTPKHLITATGQRVTLRCSPRSGDLSVYWYQQSLDQGLQFLIQYYNGEERAKGNILERFSAQQFPDLHSELNLSSLELGDSALYFCASSVALGETQYFGPGTRLLVL.

This clonotype was detected a few times. This CDR3 is CASSQAPPSGRIDTQYF. Written as DNA, the CDR3 is TGCGCCAGCAGCCAAGCCCCGCCGAGCGGGAGGATTGATACGCAGTATTTT. The chain joins TRBV4-3 to TRBJ2-3; TRBD2 matches at 9 bases. Germline loops: CDR1 LGHNA, CDR2 YSLEER. The CDR3 is 17 residues long. Germline trimming cut 1 base from V and 6 bases from J; bases unmatched to any gene: 11.

This clonotype was seen repeatedly, ten times or more. The chain carries TRBV3-1 and TRBJ2-1; no clear D. CDR1 and CDR2 from the germline V gene are LGHDT and YNNKEL (reference sequence). V lost 1 base, J lost 6 bases, and 10 bases lay in between. This CDR3 is built from 14 residues. Here the CDR3 DNA reads TGTGCCAGCAGCCAAGGTGGGTGGACCAATGAGCAGTTCTTC. This sequence encodes CASSQGGWTNEQFF.

This clonotype has a count of ten or more. The rearrangement links TRBV29-1 to TRBJ1-2; D possibly corresponds to TRBD1 (6 bases). The CDR3 covers 11 residues. Trimming left V 2 bases short and J 6 bases short, with 7 bases between. CDR1 and CDR2 (germline): SQVTM, ANQGSEA. The CDR3 sequence is CSVEPGDGYTF. In DNA, the CDR3 is TGCAGCGTTGAACCAGGGGATGGCTACACCTTC. The full variable domain, rest sourced from reference TRBV29-1 and TRBJ1-2, is SAVISQKPSRDICQRGTSLTIQCQVDSQVTMMFWYRQQPGQSLTLIATANQGSEATYESGFVIDKFPISRPNLTFSTLTVSNMSPEDSSIYLCSVEPGDGYTFGSGTRLTVV.

This clonotype has a handful of counts. This sequence joins TRBV15 and TRBJ2-5; D not certain. Germline CDR1 and CDR2: LNHNV and YYDKDF (reference sequence). The CDR3 length is 14 residues. Trimming cost V 4 bases and J 3 bases, with 12 bases left between them. The CDR3 spells CATSTSYNKETQYF. The CDR3 nucleotides read TGTGCCACCAGCACATCCTATAACAAAGAGACCCAGTACTTC. Based on the CDR3 plus reference TRBV15 and TRBJ2-5, the full variable domain is DAMVIQNPRYQVTQFGKPVTLSCSQTLNHNVMYWYQQKSSQAPKLLFHYYDKDFNNEADTPDNFQSRRPNTSFCFLDIRSPGLGDTAMYLCATSTSYNKETQYFGPGTRLLVL.

This clonotype was recorded at least ten times. The chain joins TRBV20-1 to TRBJ2-7, with 7 positions matching TRBD1. The junction had 5 bases not matched to a gene; V was cut back by 4 bases and J by 2 bases. The CDR3 totals 13 residues. Germline CDR1 reads DFQATT; CDR2 reads SNEGSKA (reference sequence). CDR3 in amino acids: CSATDRAAYEQYF. The CDR3 nucleotides read TGCAGTGCTACCGACAGGGCCGCCTACGAGCAGTACTTC.

This clonotype has more than one count but fewer than ten. The gene calls are TRBV20-1 and TRBJ2-7, with a weak D call TRBD2 (6 bases). The V and J ends lost 7 bases and 0 bases respectively, with 10 bases between them. Germline V gene sequence: CDR1 DFQATT, CDR2 SNEGSKA (reference sequence). The length of the CDR3 is 12 residues. CDR3 residues: CSVRRGSYEQYF. The DNA of the CDR3 is TGCAGTGTTCGGAGGGGCTCCTACGAGCAGTACTTC.

The gene calls are TRBV3-1 and TRBJ2-2; 10 bases are a match to TRBD2. V trimming: 10 bases; J trimming: 1 base; junction bases outside the gene matches: 12. This CDR3 is 17 amino acids long. Germline V gene sequence: CDR1 LGHDT, CDR2 YNNKEL (reference sequence). CDR3 sequence: CATTSLAGAENTGELFF. CDR3 nucleotides: TGTGCCACCACCTCGCTAGCGGGAGCCGAGAACACCGGGGAGCTGTTTTTT.

The sample holds a few counts of this clonotype. The chain is built from TRBV30 and TRBJ1-2, with 10 nucleotides matching TRBD1. The CDR3 runs 10 residues. J lost 11 bases, V lost 5 bases, and 2 bases had no gene match. Germline-derived CDR1 and CDR2 are GTSNPN and SVGIG (reference sequence). This CDR3 is CAWRQGAYTF. For the CDR3, the DNA is TGTGCCTGGCGACAGGGGGCATACACCTTC. The whole variable domain, remainder taken from reference TRBV30 and TRBJ1-2, is SQTIHQWPATLVQPVGSPLSLECTVEGTSNPNLYWYRQAAGRGLQLLFYSVGIGQISSEVPQNLSASRPQDRQFILSSKKLLLSDSGFYLCAWRQGAYTFGSGTRLTVV.

A remark on this clonotype: A read error may be the cause here, since a much bigger clone is one base away. The chain couples TRBV12-3 or TRBV12-4 to TRBJ1-2, with D perhaps matching TRBD1 (5 bases). This CDR3 comprises 14 residues. CDR3 nucleotides: TGTGCCAGCAGTTTTGGAGGGGCAGGCTATAGCTACACCTTC. It codes for CASSFGGAGYSYTF.

The CDR3 sequence: CASSQDPYEQYF. CDR3 bases: TGCGCCAGCAGCCAAGATCCGTACGAGCAGTACTTC. V and J are TRBV4-1 and TRBJ2-7; D call uncertain. V was clipped by 0 bases and J by 4 bases, with 4 bases between them. CDR3 length: 12 residues. Germline V gene sequence: CDR1 MGHRA, CDR2 YSYEKL.